This T cell receptor beta chain appears in the sequencing data of a study of blood T cell repertoires in COVID-19. About the research overall: From the United States, Italy and Spain came samples of acute and convalescent COVID-19.

Cohort allocation depended upon clinical history that participants reported. Produced via immunoSEQ multiplex PCR; TCRdb's table is partial and in-frame only. Among over 200,000 clones listed, approximately 89% were seen once. V was shortened by 0 bases and J by 13 bases, with 9 bases between the two germline ends. Per germline, CDR1 LGHDT and CDR2 YNNKEL (reference sequence). This CDR3 has 12 amino acids. Sequencing was carried out using PBMCs or T cells enriched from blood (not recorded which). The gene calls are TRBV3-1 (or the pseudogene TRBV3-2) and TRBJ2-2; D is unclear. The sequence derives from a woman in her forties with acute COVID-19. In nucleotides, the CDR3 is TGTGCCAGCAGCCAAGAATTCCCCCGGCTGTTTTTT. It codes for CASSQEFPRLFF.